The 17 T cell receptor beta chains in this list originate from one sample, sequenced in a study of blood T cell repertoires in COVID-19. Measured with immunoSEQ multiplex PCR; TCRdb has only the in-frame clones, and not every one. Seen here are about 180,000 clones, about 85% observed once, and the top ten hold approximately 9.4%. The sequencing input was peripheral blood. Receptors were obtained from an elderly woman with acute or convalescent COVID-19.

CDR3 sequence: CASSPPGTGSLREQYF. CDR3 coding DNA: TGTGCCAGCTCACCGCCGGGGACAGGGTCCCTCAGGGAGCAGTACTTC. The chain employs TRBV18 and TRBJ2-7, with 9 positions matching TRBD1. Per the germline V gene, CDR1 is KGHSH and CDR2 is LQKENI. The CDR3 sequence is 16 residues long. J was trimmed by 7 bases and V by 3 bases; bases with no gene match: 13.

This clone was counted between two and nine times. The chain joins TRBV3-1 (or the pseudogene TRBV3-2) to TRBJ1-5; D gene ambiguous. V was trimmed by 1 base and J by 5 bases, leaving 12 bases between them. Germline assignment: CDR1 LGHDT and CDR2 YNNKEL (reference sequence). CDR3 length: 15 amino acids. CDR3 in amino acids: CASSQALTEDQPQHF. The CDR3 DNA reads as TGTGCCAGCAGCCAAGCTCTGACTGAGGATCAGCCCCAGCATTTT.

This clone was seen a single time. The J gene is TRBJ1-5, the V gene TRBV6-5; no firm D call. CDR3 size: 15 residues. Germline V gene data show CDR1 as MNHEY and CDR2 as SVGAGI. V was shortened by 4 bases and J by 2 bases, with 12 bases between the two germline ends. CDR3 in amino acids: CASSSRTLGNQPQHF. CDR3 coding DNA: TGTGCCAGCAGTTCCAGGACTTTAGGCAATCAGCCCCAGCATTTT.

This clone was detected only once. This chain joins TRBV19 and TRBJ2-2, with D tentatively TRBD2 (6 bases). The CDR3 spans 15 residues. Trimming left V 3 bases short and J 4 bases short, with 12 bases between. CDR1 and CDR2 (germline): LNHDA, SQIVND (reference sequence). The DNA for the CDR3 is TGTGCCAGTAGTATCGGGGGAGGTACCACCGGGGAGCTGTTTTTT. Amino acids: CASSIGGGTTGELFF.

V gene TRBV24-1 combines with J gene TRBJ1-5, with TRBD1 matching 10 bases. CDR1 KGHDR and CDR2 SFDVKD come from the germline V gene. V was clipped by 7 bases and J by 4 bases; unmatched bases: 9. The CDR3 covers 16 residues. The CDR3 nucleotides are TGTGCCACCAGCCCCCGTGGACAGGGGGAAAATCAGCCCCAGCATTTT. Its translation is CATSPRGQGENQPQHF.

J is TRBJ1-1 and V is TRBV5-1; TRBD1 agrees at 10 bases. Per germline, CDR1 SGHRS and CDR2 YFSETQ. CDR3 length: 16 residues. The V segment lost 3 bases and the J segment 3 bases; nucleotides outside the gene matches: 8. CDR3 bases: TGCGCCAGCAGCTCGAGACAGGGGGCAGGATACACTGAAGCTTTCTTT. Its translation is CASSSRQGAGYTEAFF.

This clone was counted once. The V call is TRBV12-3 or TRBV12-4, the J call TRBJ1-3, with D unresolved. The CDR3 is made up of 11 amino acids. Trimming took 3 bases from V and 9 from J, leaving 6 bases between them. CDR3 amino acids: CASSFPSTIYF. DNA of the CDR3: TGTGCCAGCAGTTTCCCCAGCACCATATATTTT.

The J gene is TRBJ1-1, the V gene TRBV6-5, with 9 bases aligning to TRBD1. Germline loops: CDR1 MNHEY, CDR2 SVGAGI. The CDR3 covers 14 residues. With V trimmed by 6 bases and J by 3 bases, 5 bases remained unmatched. The CDR3 DNA is TGTGCCAGCAGCGTTGACAGGGGGGACACTGAAGCTTTCTTT. This translates into CASSVDRGDTEAFF.

Written as DNA, the CDR3 is TGTGCCAGCAGCTTAGGGACAGGGGCTGCCTATGGCTACACCTTC. Encoded protein: CASSLGTGAAYGYTF. This chain links TRBV7-8 with TRBJ1-2, with 9 bases that match TRBD1. The CDR3 spans 15 residues. The germline CDR1 and CDR2 sequences are SGHVS and FQNEAQ. V was clipped by 1 base and J by 4 bases; unmatched bases: 4.

The chain couples TRBV9 to TRBJ2-5, with TRBD2 matching over 8 bases. Germline trimming cut 4 bases from V and 4 bases from J; bases unmatched to any gene: 9. Germline loops: CDR1 SGDLS, CDR2 YYNGEE. The CDR3 is 15 residues long. CDR3 coding DNA: TGTGCCAGCAGCACCCCCAGCGGGGGAAGAGAGACCCAGTACTTC. Protein product: CASSTPSGGRETQYF.

CDR3 sequence: CASRSTSGSYEQYF. The CDR3 DNA follows: TGTGCCAGCAGGTCGACTAGCGGGAGCTACGAGCAGTACTTC. This chain connects TRBV7-8 to TRBJ2-7; 12 nucleotides line up with TRBD2. This CDR3 is 14 amino acids long. Germline lookup yields CDR1 SGHVS and CDR2 FQNEAQ. The ends lost 6 bases at V and 3 bases at J; junction bases unmatched: 3.

This clone was counted only a few times. V and J are TRBV19 and TRBJ1-3; the D is unclear. The V gene's germline CDR1 is LNHDA and CDR2 SQIVND (reference sequence). Deletions cut 2 bases from V and 0 bases from J, with 8 bases between. The CDR3 contains 15 residues. The CDR3 loop is CASSIQALSGNTIYF. The CDR3 DNA follows: TGTGCCAGTAGTATACAGGCTCTCTCTGGAAACACCATATATTTT.

The chain joins TRBV7-2 to TRBJ1-2; 10 nucleotides match TRBD1. V dropped 5 bases and J dropped 4; count of bases not matched to a gene: 4. From germline, CDR1 is SGHTA and CDR2 FQGNSA. The CDR3 is 14 residues long. The CDR3 loop is CASSPDRGIYGYTF. The CDR3 DNA follows: TGTGCCAGCAGCCCGGACAGGGGGATCTATGGCTACACCTTC.

The J gene is TRBJ1-1, the V gene TRBV19, with 7 nucleotides matching TRBD1. This CDR3 is built from 14 residues. Trimming took 7 bases from V and 1 from J; bases not matched to a gene: 6. Germline V gene data show CDR1 as LNHDA and CDR2 as SQIVND (reference sequence). The CDR3, as DNA: TGTGCCAGTATTATGGACAGGAGGAACACTGAAGCTTTCTTT. Translating it yields CASIMDRRNTEAFF.

This sequence joins TRBV7-8 and TRBJ1-4; D unclear. This CDR3 has 16 amino acids. Germline assignment: CDR1 SGHVS and CDR2 FQNEAQ. Deletions cut 0 bases from V and 0 bases from J, with 8 bases between. DNA for the CDR3: TGTGCCAGCAGCTTAGCCTCGGTATCAACTAATGAAAAACTGTTTTTT. The encoded protein is CASSLASVSTNEKLFF.

The genes are TRBV7-9 and TRBJ1-2; D is unclear. The CDR3 has 14 amino acids. V gave up 1 base and J gave up 1 base, with 7 bases separating them. The germline V gene has CDR1 SEHNR and CDR2 FQNEAQ (reference sequence). This CDR3 reads CASSLGSNNYGYTF. DNA of the CDR3: TGTGCCAGCAGCTTAGGTAGCAATAACTATGGCTACACCTTC.

This clone turned up a few times. The CDR3, as DNA: TGTGCCAGCAGCCGCATTCTAGCGGGAGGGGGCAATGAGCAGTTCTTC. As protein: CASSRILAGGGNEQFF. The chain recombines TRBV9 with TRBJ2-1; 12 bases fit TRBD2. After removal of 4 bases from V and 6 bases from J, the junction contained 8 bases not matched to a gene. Looked up from germline, CDR1 is SGDLS and CDR2 is YYNGEE. This CDR3 contains 16 residues.